The TCR beta chain described here comes from a study of shared clonotypes between healthy human individuals. About the research overall: Every donor yielded three CD4 naive, three CD4 memory, two CD8 naive and one CD8 memory plate.

CDR1 is SNHLY and CDR2 is FYNNEI in the germline V gene. V shed 3 bases and J 0 bases; nucleotides not matched to a gene: 5. CDR3 size: 16 residues. Naive CD8 cells lacked CD45RO, underwent positive selection for CCR7 and left out terminally differentiated effector memory CD45RA+ cells. Recent acute infections and vaccinations were absent in the healthy HIV-negative adult donors. Execution of the assay was at deep level. Sequencing was performed with immunoSEQ multiplex PCR; in TCRdb, only in-frame clones are kept and a portion is missing. The repertoire includes about 2.2 million clones, around 95% of them detected once, and over 1.5% sits in the top ten. Study-level findings and limits: Memory subsets had estimated richness that was generally smaller than that of naive subsets.

Turning to this clone: Its antigen is unknown.

The sample was naive CD8+ T cells from PBMCs. The chain has TRBV2 and TRBJ2-1, with 7 nucleotides matching TRBD2. This TCR came from a man between 18 and 29 years old in good health. Some clones in this sample may be carry-over from other donors' samples. Here the CDR3 reads CASSDAASGSYNEQFF. The CDR3 region has the DNA TGTGCCAGCAGTGACGCGGCTAGCGGCTCCTACAATGAGCAGTTCTTC.